This is a list of T cell receptor beta chains from one sample in a study of blood T cell repertoires in COVID-19. TCRdb's table, derived via immunoSEQ multiplex PCR, lists solely in-frame clones and lacks some. The table lists about 400,000 clones, 85% to 90% of them singletons. Sequenced: PBMCs or T cells enriched from blood (not recorded which). These receptors all stem from a woman between 25 and 40 years old who had recovered from COVID-19. The CDR3 runs from the conserved cysteine through the conserved F or W. The D gene is left open where the match is weak. Some rows mark clone size as missing; the rest say once, few, many or name a class of expanded clone.

TRBJ1-3 NA TRBV28 TRBD1 CASSLSRTGGNTIYF TGTGCCAGCAGTCTTTCAAGGACAGGCGGAAACACCATATATTTT
TRBJ1-2 NA TRBV4-2 NA CASSQDPHGSNYGYTF TGTGCCAGCAGCCAAGATCCCCACGGTAGTAACTATGGCTACACCTTC
TRBJ1-1 NA TRBV5-1 NA CASSLGSVAGTEAFF TGCGCCAGCAGCTTGGGGTCTGTGGCGGGGACTGAAGCTTTCTTT
TRBJ2-7 once TRBV7-2 NA CASSLFREQYF TGTGCCAGCAGCTTATTCCGGGAGCAGTACTTC
TRBJ1-5 NA TRBV19 NA CASSIIHRSNQPQHF TGTGCCAGTAGTATAATCCACCGGAGCAATCAGCCCCAGCATTTT
TRBJ2-3 NA TRBV24-1 NA CATSDTGLADTQYF TGTGCCACCAGTGATACAGGGTTGGCAGATACGCAGTATTTT
TRBJ2-2 NA TRBV9 TRBD2 CASSPGLAGGPNTGELFF TGTGCCAGCAGCCCCGGACTAGCGGGAGGCCCGAACACCGGGGAGCTGTTTTTT
TRBJ1-2 once TRBV7-9 NA CASTTKEGRAYGYTF TGTGCCAGCACGACTAAGGAGGGCAGGGCTTATGGCTACACCTTC
TRBJ2-4 NA TRBV7-9 TRBD2 CASSLGLAGVDIQYF TGTGCCAGCAGCTTGGGACTAGCGGGGGTTGACATTCAGTACTTC
TRBJ2-2 NA TRBV29-1 NA CSAEYRHEGAGELFF TGCAGCGCCGAGTATCGGCACGAGGGTGCCGGGGAGCTGTTTTTT
TRBJ1-2 NA TRBV5-6 NA CASSVGGLSDYGYTF TGTGCCAGCAGCGTAGGTGGACTGTCTGACTATGGCTACACCTTC
TRBJ2-5 NA TRBV5-5 NA CASSSIQGPETQYF TGTGCCAGCAGCTCGATACAGGGCCCCGAGACCCAGTACTTC
TRBJ2-1 NA TRBV6-6 TRBD2 CASSRTSGGTNEQFF TGTGCCAGCAGCCGCACTAGCGGGGGGACCAATGAGCAGTTCTTC
TRBJ1-5 NA TRBV19 NA CASTDPGGATQPQHF TGTGCCAGTACAGACCCCGGCGGCGCGACTCAGCCCCAGCATTTT
TRBJ2-4 NA TRBV21-1 NA CASSKDIGAPDIQYF TGTGCCAGCAGCAAAGATATTGGGGCACCAGACATTCAGTACTTC
TRBJ2-3 NA TRBV10-3 NA CAIRSGVTDTQYF TGTGCCATCCGCTCAGGGGTTACAGATACGCAGTATTTT
TRBJ1-2 NA TRBV6-5 NA CASQLPQGYGYTF TGTGCCAGCCAACTCCCACAGGGTTATGGCTACACCTTC
TRBJ1-3 NA TRBV28 NA CASSLRPAAGNTIYF TGTGCCAGCAGTTTACGTCCGGCGGCTGGAAACACCATATATTTT
TRBJ2-7 NA TRBV10-3 TRBD1 CAISGRTGFQNEQYF TGTGCCATCAGTGGGCGGACAGGGTTTCAGAACGAGCAGTACTTC
TRBJ2-7 NA TRBV7-9 NA CASSSSPEGANYEQYF TGTGCCAGCAGCTCCAGCCCCGAGGGTGCAAACTACGAGCAGTACTTC
TRBJ1-1 NA TRBV24-1 TRBD1 CATSDFFLRDRPGKNTEAFF TGTGCCACCAGTGATTTCTTTCTCCGGGACAGGCCCGGGAAGAACACTGAAGCTTTCTTT
TRBJ1-2 NA TRBV4-1 NA CASSLQRSNYGYTF TGCGCCAGCAGCTTACAGAGATCTAACTATGGCTACACCTTC
TRBJ2-3 NA TRBV7-9 TRBD1 CASSSGQGASRTDTQYF TGTGCCAGCAGCTCCGGACAGGGAGCTTCCCGCACGGATACGCAGTATTTT
TRBJ2-1 NA TRBV5-4 TRBD2 CASSFPLAGFDNEQFF TGTGCCAGCAGCTTTCCGCTAGCGGGATTCGACAATGAGCAGTTCTTC
TRBJ1-4 NA TRBV4-1 NA CASSPEAGPLFF TGCGCCAGCAGCCCCGAGGCGGGGCCCCTGTTTTTT
TRBJ2-1 NA TRBV3-1/TRBV3-2 TRBD2 CASSQSGSSYNEQFF TGTGCCAGCAGCCAAAGCGGGAGCTCCTACAATGAGCAGTTCTTC